A selection of T cell receptor beta chains follows, all from one sample in a study of CD8+CD57+ T cells in acquired aplastic anemia. Each CDR3 protein is one row after TCRdb ran MiXCR on the reads. The table includes approximately 220,000 distinct CDR3 sequences, 40% to 50% detected once. Material for sequencing was sorted CD4+, CD8+, or CD8+CD57+ T cells (not recorded which) from PBMCs. The receptors stem from a human donor with aplastic anemia. Both conserved end residues are part of each CDR3. D genes are given only for firm matches. Clone size is not always given. Where it is, it says once, few, many or a class for expanded clones.

abundance	v_gene	j_gene	d_gene	CDR3aa	CDR3nt
many	TRBV6-1	TRBJ2-7	TRBD1	CASRWDSSYEQYF	TGTGCCAGCAGATGGGACAGCTCCTACGAGCAGTACTTC
.	TRBV7-9	TRBJ2-1	TRBD2	CASSSRTSGSSYEQFF	TGTGCCAGCAGCTCCCGGACTAGCGGGAGTAGTTATGAGCAATTCTTC
many	TRBV7-9	TRBJ2-7	TRBD2	CASSSTRESSYEQYF	TGTGCCAGCAGTTCCACGCGGGAGAGCTCCTACGAGCAGTACTTC
.	TRBV20-1	TRBJ1-6	.	CSVRTAREVNSPLHF	TGCAGTGTTAGGACAGCCAGGGAAGTAAATTCACCCCTCCACTTT
many	TRBV2	TRBJ2-1	TRBD2	CASSEEPAGYILYNEQFF	TGTGCCAGCAGTGAAGAGCCAGCGGGGTACATTCTTTACAATGAGCAGTTCTTC
many	TRBV20-1	TRBJ2-1	TRBD2	CSARSSGDYEQFF	TGCAGTGCTAGATCTAGCGGGGACTATGAGCAGTTCTTC
many	TRBV9	TRBJ2-5	TRBD2	CASSVGLAGDIQETQYF	TGTGCCAGCAGCGTGGGACTAGCGGGGGACATACAAGAGACCCAGTACTTC
.	TRBV29-1	TRBJ1-2	TRBD1	CSVAVTGGLHNGYTF	TGCAGCGTTGCGGTCACAGGGGGTCTTCACAATGGCTACACCTTC
.	TRBV7-6	TRBJ2-7	.	CASSCANSYEQYF	TGTGCCAGCAGCTGCGCAAACTCCTACGAGCAGTACTTC
few	TRBV28	TRBJ1-6	.	CASSLWSRAGSPLHF	TGTGCCAGCAGTTTATGGAGCAGGGCCGGCTCACCCCTCCACTTT